This is a list of T cell receptor beta chains from one sample in a study of OX40 agonist ivuxolimab in advanced cancers. Clones were read by immunoSEQ multiplex PCR, and TCRdb kept only the in-frame ones, dropping some. Here the sample spans 81,000 or so clones, 70% to 90% being singletons. The sample here was CD4+ or CD8+ T cells sorted from blood, taken in a trial of the OX40 agonist ivuxolimab. The receptors were sampled from an adult with an advanced solid tumor such as melanoma, head and neck, liver or kidney cancer. The CDR3 runs from the conserved cysteine through the conserved F or W.

v_gene: TRBV5-1
len: 15
CDR3aa: CASSLGGTGREKLFF

v_gene: TRBV2
len: 16
CDR3aa: CASTKTQGALNTEAFF

v_gene: TRBV28
len: 15
CDR3aa: CASTSPGTGETEAFF

v_gene: TRBV2
len: 12
CDR3aa: CASSDSNQPQHF

v_gene: TRBV7-9
len: 19
CDR3aa: CASSLRSPDLLWGRNTIYF

v_gene: TRBV30
len: 14
CDR3aa: CAWTKTGGETEAFF

v_gene: TRBV29-1
len: 13
CDR3aa: CSVTRDRGDEQFF

v_gene: TRBV19
len: 14
CDR3aa: CASSIRAGAIVQFF

v_gene: TRBV7-8
len: 16
CDR3aa: CASSSGRSWPGETQYF

v_gene: TRBV6-6
len: 15
CDR3aa: CASSLTSTSGNTIYF

v_gene: TRBV18
len: 16
CDR3aa: CASSPLTGNSADTQYF

v_gene: TRBV28
len: 11
CDR3aa: CASIGRKDAFF